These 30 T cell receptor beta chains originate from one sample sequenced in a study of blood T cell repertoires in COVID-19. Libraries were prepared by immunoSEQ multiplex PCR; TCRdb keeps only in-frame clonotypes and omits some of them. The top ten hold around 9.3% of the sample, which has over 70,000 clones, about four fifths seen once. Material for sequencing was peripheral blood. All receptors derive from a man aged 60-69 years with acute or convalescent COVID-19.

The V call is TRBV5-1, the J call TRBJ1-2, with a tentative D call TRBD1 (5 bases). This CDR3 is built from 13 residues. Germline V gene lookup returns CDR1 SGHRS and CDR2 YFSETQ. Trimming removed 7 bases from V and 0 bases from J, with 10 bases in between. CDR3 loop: CASGRGTNYGYTF. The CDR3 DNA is TGCGCCAGCGGTAGGGGTACTAACTATGGCTACACCTTC.

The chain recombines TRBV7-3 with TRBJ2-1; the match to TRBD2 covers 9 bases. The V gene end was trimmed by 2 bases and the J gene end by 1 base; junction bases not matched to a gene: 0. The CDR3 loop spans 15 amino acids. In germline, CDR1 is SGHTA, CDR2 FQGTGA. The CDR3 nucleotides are TGTGCCAGCAGCTTACTAGCGGGGTCCTACAATGAGCAGTTCTTC. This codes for CASSLLAGSYNEQFF.

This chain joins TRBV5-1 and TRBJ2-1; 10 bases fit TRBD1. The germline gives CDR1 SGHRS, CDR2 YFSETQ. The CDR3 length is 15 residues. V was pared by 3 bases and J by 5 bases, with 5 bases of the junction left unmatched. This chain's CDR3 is CASSSLDRGDNEQFF. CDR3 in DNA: TGCGCCAGCAGCTCATTGGACAGGGGGGACAATGAGCAGTTCTTC.

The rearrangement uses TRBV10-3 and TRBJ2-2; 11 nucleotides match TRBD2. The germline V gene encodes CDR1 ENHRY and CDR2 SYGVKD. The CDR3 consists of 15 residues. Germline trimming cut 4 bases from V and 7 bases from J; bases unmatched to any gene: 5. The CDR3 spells CAISVAGGPGGELFF. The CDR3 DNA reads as TGTGCCATCAGTGTAGCGGGGGGGCCTGGCGGGGAGCTGTTTTTT.

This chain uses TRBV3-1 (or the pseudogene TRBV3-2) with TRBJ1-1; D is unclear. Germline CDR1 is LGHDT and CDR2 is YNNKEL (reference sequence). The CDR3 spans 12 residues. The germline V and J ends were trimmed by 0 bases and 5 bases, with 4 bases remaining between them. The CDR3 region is CASSQERTEAFF. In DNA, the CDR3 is TGTGCCAGCAGCCAAGAGAGGACTGAAGCTTTCTTT.

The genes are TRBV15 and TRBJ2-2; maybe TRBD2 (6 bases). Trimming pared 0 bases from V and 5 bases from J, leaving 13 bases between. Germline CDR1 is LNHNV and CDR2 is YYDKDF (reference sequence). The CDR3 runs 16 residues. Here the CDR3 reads CATSRDGLATTGELFF. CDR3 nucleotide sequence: TGTGCCACCAGCAGAGATGGGCTAGCGACTACCGGGGAGCTGTTTTTT.

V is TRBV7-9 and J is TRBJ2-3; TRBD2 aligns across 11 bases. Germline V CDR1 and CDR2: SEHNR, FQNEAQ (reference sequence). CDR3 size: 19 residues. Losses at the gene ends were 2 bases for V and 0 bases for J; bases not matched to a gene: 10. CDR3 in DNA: TGTGCCAGCAGCTTACGCCGGCTAGCGGGAGGTGTTAGCACAGATACGCAGTATTTT. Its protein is CASSLRRLAGGVSTDTQYF.

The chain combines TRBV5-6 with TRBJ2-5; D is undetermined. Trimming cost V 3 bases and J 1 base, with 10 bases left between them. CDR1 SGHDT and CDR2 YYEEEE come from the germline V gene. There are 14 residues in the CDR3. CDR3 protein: CASSSLTSQETQYF. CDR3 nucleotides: TGTGCCAGCAGCTCGTTGACAAGCCAAGAGACCCAGTACTTC. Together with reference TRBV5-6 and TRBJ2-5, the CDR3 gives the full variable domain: DAGVTQSPTHLIKTRGQQVTLRCSPKSGHDTVSWYQQALGQGPQFIFQYYEEEERQRGNFPDRFSGHQFPNYSSELNVNALLLGDSALYLCASSSLTSQETQYFGPGTRLLVL.

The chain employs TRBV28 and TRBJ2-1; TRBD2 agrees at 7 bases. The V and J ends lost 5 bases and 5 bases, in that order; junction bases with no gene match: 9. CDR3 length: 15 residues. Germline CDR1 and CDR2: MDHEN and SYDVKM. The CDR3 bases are TGTGCCAGCAGTCCCGGGGGACTATATAACAATGAGCAGTTCTTC. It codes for CASSPGGLYNNEQFF.

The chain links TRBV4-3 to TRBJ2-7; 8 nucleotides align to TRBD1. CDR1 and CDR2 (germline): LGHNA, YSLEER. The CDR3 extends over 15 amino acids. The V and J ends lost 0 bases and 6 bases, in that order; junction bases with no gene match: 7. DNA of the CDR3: TGCGCCAGCAGCCAAGAATTAGGACAGGGACGCGAGCAGTACTTC. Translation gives CASSQELGQGREQYF.

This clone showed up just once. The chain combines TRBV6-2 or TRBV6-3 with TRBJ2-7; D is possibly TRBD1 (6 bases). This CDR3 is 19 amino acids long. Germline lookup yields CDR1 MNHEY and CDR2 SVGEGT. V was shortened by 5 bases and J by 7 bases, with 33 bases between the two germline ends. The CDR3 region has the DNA TGTGCCAGCAGTCATGTACCCTTTTCGGGACATAATCTTTCGAGAGAGCAGTACTTC. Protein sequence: CASSHVPFSGHNLSREQYF.

The CDR3 sequence is CASSYTGPGNTEAFF. CDR3 DNA: TGTGCCAGCAGTTACACAGGGCCTGGGAACACTGAAGCTTTCTTT. The chain carries TRBV6-6 and TRBJ1-1; a possible D gene is TRBD1 (6 bases). Germline CDR1 MNHNY, CDR2 SVGAGI (reference sequence). Trimming left V 2 bases short and J 1 base short, with 11 bases between. The CDR3 consists of 15 residues.

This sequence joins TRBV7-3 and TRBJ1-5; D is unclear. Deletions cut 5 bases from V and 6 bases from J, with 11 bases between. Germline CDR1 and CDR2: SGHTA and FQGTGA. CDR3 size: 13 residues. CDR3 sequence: CASSASRGQPQHF. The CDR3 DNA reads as TGTGCCAGCAGCGCCTCTCGGGGTCAGCCCCAGCATTTT.

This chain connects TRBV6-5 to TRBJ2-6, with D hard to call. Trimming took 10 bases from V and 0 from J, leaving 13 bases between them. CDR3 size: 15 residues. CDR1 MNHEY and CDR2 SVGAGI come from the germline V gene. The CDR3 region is CATQQIPSGANVLTF. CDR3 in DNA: TGTGCCACACAACAGATCCCCTCTGGGGCCAACGTCCTGACTTTC.

The CDR3 region is CASSLQSNLAPLHF. In DNA, the CDR3 is TGTGCCAGCAGCCTACAATCAAATCTAGCACCCCTCCACTTT. The J gene is TRBJ1-6, the V gene TRBV2; no clear D. Germline loops: CDR1 SNHLY, CDR2 FYNNEI. V was trimmed by 6 bases and J by 11 bases, leaving 17 bases between them. The CDR3 extends over 14 amino acids.

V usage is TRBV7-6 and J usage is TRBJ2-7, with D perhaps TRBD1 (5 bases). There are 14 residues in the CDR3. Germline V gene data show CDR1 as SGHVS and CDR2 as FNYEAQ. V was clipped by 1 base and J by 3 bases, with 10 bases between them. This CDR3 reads CASSLEQGIYEQYF. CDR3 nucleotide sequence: TGTGCCAGCAGCTTAGAGCAGGGAATCTACGAGCAGTACTTC.

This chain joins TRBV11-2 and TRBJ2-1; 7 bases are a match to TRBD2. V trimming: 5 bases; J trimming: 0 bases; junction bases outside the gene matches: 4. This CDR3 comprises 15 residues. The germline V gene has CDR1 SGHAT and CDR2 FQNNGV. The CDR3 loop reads CASSPKRDSYNEQFF. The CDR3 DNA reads TGTGCCAGCAGCCCAAAGCGGGACTCCTACAATGAGCAGTTCTTC.

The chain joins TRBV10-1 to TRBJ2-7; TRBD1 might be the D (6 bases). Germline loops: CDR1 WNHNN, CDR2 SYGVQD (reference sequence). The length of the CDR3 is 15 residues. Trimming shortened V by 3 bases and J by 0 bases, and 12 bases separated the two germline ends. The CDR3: CASSDFGQFSYEQYF. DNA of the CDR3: TGCGCCAGCAGTGATTTTGGACAGTTCTCCTACGAGCAGTACTTC.

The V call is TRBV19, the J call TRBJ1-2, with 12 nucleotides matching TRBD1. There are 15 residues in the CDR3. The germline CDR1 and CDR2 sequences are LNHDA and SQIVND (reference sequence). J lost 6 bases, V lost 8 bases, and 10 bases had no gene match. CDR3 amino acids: CASDRGQGAIHGYTF. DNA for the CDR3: TGTGCCAGTGACCGGGGACAGGGGGCGATCCATGGCTACACCTTC.

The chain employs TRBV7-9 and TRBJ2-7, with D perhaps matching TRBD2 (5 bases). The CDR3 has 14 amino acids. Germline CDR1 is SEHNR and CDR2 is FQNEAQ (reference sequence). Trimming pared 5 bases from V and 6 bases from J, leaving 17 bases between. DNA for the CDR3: TGTGCCAGCAGCCAGCAGAGGGTCATGGCCGAGCAGTACTTC. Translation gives CASSQQRVMAEQYF.

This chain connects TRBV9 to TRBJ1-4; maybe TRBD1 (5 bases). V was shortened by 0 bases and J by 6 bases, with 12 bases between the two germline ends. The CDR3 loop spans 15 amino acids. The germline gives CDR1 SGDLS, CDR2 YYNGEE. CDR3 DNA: TGTGCCAGCAGCGTAGAGGGGCAGTCCTATGAAAAACTGTTTTTT. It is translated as CASSVEGQSYEKLFF.

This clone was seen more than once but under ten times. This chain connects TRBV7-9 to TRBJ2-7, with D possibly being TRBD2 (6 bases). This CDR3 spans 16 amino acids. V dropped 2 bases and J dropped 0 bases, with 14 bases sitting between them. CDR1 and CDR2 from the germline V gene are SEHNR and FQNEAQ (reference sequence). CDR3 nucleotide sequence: TGTGCCAGCAGCTTACCAACGGGGGAATACTCCTACGAGCAGTACTTC. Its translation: CASSLPTGEYSYEQYF.

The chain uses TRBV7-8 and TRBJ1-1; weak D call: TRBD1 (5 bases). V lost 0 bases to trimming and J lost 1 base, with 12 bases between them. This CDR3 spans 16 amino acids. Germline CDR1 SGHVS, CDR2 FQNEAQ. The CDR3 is CASSLAPGAGNTEAFF. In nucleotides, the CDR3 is TGTGCCAGCAGCTTAGCCCCTGGGGCCGGGAACACTGAAGCTTTCTTT.

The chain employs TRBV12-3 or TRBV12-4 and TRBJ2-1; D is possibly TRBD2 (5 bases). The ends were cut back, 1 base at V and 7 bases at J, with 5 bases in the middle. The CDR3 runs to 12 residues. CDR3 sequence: CASSLGGNEQFF. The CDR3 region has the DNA TGTGCCAGCAGTTTAGGAGGGAATGAGCAGTTCTTC.

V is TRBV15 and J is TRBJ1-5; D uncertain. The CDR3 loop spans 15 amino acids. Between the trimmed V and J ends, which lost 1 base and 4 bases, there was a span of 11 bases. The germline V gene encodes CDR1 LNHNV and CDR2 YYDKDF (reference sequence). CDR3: CATSRGGRDNQPQHF. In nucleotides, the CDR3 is TGTGCCACCAGCAGAGGAGGGAGAGATAATCAGCCCCAGCATTTT.

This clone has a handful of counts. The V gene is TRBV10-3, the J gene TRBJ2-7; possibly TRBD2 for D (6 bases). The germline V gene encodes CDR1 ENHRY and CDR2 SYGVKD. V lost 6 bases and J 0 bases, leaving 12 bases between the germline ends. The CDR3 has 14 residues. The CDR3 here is CAIRGGASSYEQYF. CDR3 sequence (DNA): TGTGCCATCAGGGGCGGGGCGAGCTCCTACGAGCAGTACTTC.

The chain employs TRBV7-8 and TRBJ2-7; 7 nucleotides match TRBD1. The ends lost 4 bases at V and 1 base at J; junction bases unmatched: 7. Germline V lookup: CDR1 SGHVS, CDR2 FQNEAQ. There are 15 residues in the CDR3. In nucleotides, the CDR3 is TGTGCCAGCAGCTGGACAGGCCGAACTTCCTACGAGCAGTACTTC. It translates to CASSWTGRTSYEQYF.

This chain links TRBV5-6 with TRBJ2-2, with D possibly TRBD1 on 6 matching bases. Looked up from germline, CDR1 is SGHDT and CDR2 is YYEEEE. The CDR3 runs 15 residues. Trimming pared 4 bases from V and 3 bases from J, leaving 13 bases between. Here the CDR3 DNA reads TGTGCCAGCAGCCAAAAAGACAGGTACACCGGGGAGCTGTTTTTT. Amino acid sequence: CASSQKDRYTGELFF.

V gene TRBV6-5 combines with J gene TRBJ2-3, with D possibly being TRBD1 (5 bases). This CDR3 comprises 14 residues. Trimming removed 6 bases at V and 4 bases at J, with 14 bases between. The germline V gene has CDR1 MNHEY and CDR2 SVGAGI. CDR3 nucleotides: TGTGCCAGCAGATCCACCAAGGGGTCAGATACGCAGTATTTT. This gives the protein CASRSTKGSDTQYF.

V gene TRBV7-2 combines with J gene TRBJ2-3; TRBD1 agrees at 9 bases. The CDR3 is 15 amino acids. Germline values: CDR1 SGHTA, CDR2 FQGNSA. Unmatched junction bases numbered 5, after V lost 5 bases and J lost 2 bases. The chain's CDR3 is CASSGTGGPTDTQYF. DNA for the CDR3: TGTGCCAGCAGCGGAACAGGGGGCCCCACAGATACGCAGTATTTT.